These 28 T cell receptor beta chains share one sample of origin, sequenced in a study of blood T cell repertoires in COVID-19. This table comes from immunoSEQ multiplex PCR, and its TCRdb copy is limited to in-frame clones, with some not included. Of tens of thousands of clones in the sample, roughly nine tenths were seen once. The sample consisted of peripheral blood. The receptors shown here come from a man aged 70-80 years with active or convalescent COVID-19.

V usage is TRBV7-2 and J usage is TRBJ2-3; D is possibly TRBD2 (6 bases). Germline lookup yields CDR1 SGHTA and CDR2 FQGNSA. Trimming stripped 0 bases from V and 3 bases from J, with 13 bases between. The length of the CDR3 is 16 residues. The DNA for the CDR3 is TGTGCCAGCAGCTTAGCGCGGAGGGTTGAGACAGATACGCAGTATTTT. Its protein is CASSLARRVETDTQYF.

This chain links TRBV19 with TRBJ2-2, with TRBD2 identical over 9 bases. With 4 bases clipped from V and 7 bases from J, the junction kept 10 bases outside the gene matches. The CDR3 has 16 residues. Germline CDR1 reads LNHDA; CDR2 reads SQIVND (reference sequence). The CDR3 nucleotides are TGTGCCAGTAGTACTGCTGGCGGGGGGGCCTTCGGGGAGCTGTTTTTT. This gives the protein CASSTAGGGAFGELFF.

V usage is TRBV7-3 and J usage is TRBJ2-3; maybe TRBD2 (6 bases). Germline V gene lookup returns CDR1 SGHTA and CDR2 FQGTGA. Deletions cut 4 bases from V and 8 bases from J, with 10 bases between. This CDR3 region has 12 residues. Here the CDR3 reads CASSSQGGTQYF. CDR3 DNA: TGTGCCAGCAGCTCCCAGGGAGGTACGCAGTATTTT. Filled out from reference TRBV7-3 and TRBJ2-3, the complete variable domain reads GAGVSQTPSNKVTEKGKYVELRCDPISGHTALYWYRQSLGQGPEFLIYFQGTGAADDSGLPNDRFFAVRPEGSVSTLKIQRTERGDSAVYLCASSSQGGTQYFGPGTRLTVL.

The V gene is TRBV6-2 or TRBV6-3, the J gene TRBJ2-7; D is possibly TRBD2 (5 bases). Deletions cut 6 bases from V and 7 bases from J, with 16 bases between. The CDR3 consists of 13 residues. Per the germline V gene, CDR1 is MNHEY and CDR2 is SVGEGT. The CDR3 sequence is CASSPDSSREQYF. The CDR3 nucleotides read TGTGCCAGCAGCCCGGACTCCTCCAGGGAGCAGTACTTC.

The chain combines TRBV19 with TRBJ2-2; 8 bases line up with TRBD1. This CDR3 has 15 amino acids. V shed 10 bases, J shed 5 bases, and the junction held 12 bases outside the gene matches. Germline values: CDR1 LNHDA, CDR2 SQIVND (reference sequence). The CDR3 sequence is CATGEDRVGTGELFF. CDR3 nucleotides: TGTGCCACAGGGGAGGACAGGGTGGGGACCGGGGAGCTGTTTTTT.

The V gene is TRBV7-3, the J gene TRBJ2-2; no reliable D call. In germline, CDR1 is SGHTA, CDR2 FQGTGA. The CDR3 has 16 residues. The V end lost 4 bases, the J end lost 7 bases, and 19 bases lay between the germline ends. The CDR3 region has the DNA TGTGCCAGCAGCTCGCAACACATCGAGGTTGGCGGGGAGCTGTTTTTT. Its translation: CASSSQHIEVGGELFF.

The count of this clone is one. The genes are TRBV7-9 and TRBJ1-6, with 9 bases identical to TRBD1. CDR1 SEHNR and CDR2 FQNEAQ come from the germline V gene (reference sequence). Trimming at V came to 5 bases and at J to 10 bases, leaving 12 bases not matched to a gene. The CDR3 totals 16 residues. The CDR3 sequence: CASSRGDRDVGSPLHF. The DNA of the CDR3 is TGTGCCAGCAGCCGTGGGGACAGGGACGTTGGATCACCCCTCCACTTT.

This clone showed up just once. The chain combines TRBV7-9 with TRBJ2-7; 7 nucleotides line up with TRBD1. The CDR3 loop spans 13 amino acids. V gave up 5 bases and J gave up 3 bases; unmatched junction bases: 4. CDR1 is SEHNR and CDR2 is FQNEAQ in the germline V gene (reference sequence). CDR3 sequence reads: CASSRRDSYEQYF. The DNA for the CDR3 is TGTGCCAGCAGCCGCCGGGACAGCTACGAGCAGTACTTC.

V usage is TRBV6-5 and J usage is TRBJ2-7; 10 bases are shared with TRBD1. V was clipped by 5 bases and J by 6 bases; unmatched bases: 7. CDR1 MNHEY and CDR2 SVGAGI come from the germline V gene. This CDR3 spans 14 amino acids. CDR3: CASSRGTGATEQYF. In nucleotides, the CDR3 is TGTGCCAGCAGTCGCGGGACAGGGGCTACCGAGCAGTACTTC.

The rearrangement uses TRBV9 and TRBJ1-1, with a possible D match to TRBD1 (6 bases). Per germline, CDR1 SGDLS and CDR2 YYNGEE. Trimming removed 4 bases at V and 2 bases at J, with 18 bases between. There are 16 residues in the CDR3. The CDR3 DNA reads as TGTGCCAGCAGCCCGCGATTGGGACAAGCAAACACTGAAGCTTTCTTT. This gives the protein CASSPRLGQANTEAFF.

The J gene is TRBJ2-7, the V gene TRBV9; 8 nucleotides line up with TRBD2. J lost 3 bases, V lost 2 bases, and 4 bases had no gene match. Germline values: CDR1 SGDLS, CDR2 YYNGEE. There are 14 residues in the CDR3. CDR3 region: CASSVSGGYYEQYF. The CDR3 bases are TGTGCCAGCAGCGTCAGCGGGGGATACTACGAGCAGTACTTC. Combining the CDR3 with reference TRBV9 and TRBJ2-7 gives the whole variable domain DSGVTQTPKHLITATGQRVTLRCSPRSGDLSVYWYQQSLDQGLQFLIQYYNGEERAKGNILERFSAQQFPDLHSELNLSSLELGDSALYFCASSVSGGYYEQYFGPGTRLTVT.

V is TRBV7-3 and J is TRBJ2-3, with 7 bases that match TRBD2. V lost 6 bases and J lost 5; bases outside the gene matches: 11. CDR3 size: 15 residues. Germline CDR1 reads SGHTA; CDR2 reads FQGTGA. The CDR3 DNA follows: TGTGCCAGCAGTTACGGACTAGGCGGACTAGATACGCAGTATTTT. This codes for CASSYGLGGLDTQYF.

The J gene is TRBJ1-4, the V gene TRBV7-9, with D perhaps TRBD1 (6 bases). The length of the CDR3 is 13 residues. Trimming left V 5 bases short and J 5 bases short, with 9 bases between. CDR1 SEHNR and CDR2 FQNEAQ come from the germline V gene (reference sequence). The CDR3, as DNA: TGTGCCAGCAGCCAGGGGCCCAATGAAAAACTGTTTTTT. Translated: CASSQGPNEKLFF.

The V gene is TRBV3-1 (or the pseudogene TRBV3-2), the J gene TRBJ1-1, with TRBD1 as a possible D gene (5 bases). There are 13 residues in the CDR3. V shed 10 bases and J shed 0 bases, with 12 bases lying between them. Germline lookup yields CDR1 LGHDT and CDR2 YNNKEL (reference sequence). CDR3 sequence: CATTRGLNTEAFF. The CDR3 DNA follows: TGTGCCACTACCCGGGGGTTGAACACTGAAGCTTTCTTT.

CDR3 nucleotide sequence: TGTGCCAGCAAGGAGAGCAGGGTCACTGAAGCTTTCTTT. It codes for CASKESRVTEAFF. The J gene is TRBJ1-1, the V gene TRBV2; weak D call: TRBD1 (5 bases). Trimming removed 7 bases from V and 4 bases from J, with 13 bases in between. Germline assignment: CDR1 SNHLY and CDR2 FYNNEI. The CDR3 is 13 residues long.

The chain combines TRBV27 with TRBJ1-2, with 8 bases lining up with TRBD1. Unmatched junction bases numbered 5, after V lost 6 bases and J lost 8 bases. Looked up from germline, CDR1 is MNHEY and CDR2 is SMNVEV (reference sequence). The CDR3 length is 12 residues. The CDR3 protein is CASSGQGGGYTF. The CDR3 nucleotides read TGTGCCAGCAGCGGACAGGGTGGGGGCTACACCTTC.

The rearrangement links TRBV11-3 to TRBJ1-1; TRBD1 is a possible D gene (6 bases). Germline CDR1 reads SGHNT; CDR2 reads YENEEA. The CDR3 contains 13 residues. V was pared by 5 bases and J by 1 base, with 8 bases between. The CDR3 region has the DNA TGTGCCAGCAGCCAGGACAGGAACACTGAAGCTTTCTTT. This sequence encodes CASSQDRNTEAFF.

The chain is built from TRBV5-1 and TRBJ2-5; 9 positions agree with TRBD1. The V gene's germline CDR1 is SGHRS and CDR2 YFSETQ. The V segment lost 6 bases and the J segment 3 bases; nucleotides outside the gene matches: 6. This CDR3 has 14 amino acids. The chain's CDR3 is CASKGQGGEETQYF. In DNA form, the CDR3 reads TGCGCCAGCAAGGGACAGGGCGGGGAAGAGACCCAGTACTTC.

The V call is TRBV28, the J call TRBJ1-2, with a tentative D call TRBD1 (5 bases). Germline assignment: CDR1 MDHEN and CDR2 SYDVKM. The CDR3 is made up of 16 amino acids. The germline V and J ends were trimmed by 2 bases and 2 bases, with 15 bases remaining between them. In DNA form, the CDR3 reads TGTGCCAGCAGTTTAGATACCTCGGGGGGAAACTATGGCTACACCTTC. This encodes CASSLDTSGGNYGYTF.

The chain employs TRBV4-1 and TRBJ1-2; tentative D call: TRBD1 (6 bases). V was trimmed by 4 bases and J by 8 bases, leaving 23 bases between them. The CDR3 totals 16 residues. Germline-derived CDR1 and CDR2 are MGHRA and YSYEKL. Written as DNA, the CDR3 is TGCGCCAGCAGCCCCCGGCAGAGACAGGTTTCTATGGGCTACACCTTC. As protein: CASSPRQRQVSMGYTF.

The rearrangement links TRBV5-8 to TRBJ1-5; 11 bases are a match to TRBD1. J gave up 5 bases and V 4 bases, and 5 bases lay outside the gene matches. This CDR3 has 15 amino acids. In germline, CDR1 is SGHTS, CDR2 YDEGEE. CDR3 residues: CASSPDRGRDQPQHF. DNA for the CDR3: TGTGCCAGCAGCCCGGACAGGGGGCGAGATCAGCCCCAGCATTTT.

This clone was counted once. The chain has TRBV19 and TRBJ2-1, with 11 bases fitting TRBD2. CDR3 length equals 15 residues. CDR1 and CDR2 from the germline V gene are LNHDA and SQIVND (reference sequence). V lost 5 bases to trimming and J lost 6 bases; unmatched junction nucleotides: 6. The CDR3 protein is CASSLTSGRRNEQFF. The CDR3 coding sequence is TGTGCCAGTAGTCTTACTAGCGGGAGACGCAATGAGCAGTTCTTC.

This CDR3 is CASSPGQGREQYV. The CDR3 coding sequence is TGTGCCAGCAGCCCTGGACAGGGGCGCGAGCAGTACGTC. The chain uses TRBV3-1 (or the pseudogene TRBV3-2) and TRBJ2-7; 9 bases agree with TRBD1. V shed 4 bases, J shed 6 bases, and the junction held 4 bases outside the gene matches. The CDR3 consists of 13 residues. Germline V gives CDR1 LGHDT, CDR2 YNNKEL (reference sequence).

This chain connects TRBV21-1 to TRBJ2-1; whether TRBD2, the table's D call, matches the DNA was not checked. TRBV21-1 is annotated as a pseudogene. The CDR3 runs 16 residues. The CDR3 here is CASSKAAGGLYNEQFF. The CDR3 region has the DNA TGTGCCAGCAGCAAAGCGGCGGGAGGCCTATACAATGAGCAGTTCTTC.

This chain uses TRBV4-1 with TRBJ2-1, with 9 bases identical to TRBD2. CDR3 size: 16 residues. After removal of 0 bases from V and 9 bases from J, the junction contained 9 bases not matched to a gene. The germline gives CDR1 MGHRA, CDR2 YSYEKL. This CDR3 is CASSQETAGGPGEQFF. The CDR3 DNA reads TGCGCCAGCAGCCAAGAAACGGCGGGAGGGCCGGGTGAGCAGTTCTTC.

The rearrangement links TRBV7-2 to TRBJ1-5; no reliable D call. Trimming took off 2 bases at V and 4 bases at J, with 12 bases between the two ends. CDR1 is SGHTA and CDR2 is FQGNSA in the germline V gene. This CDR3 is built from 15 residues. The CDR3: CASSLSPLRNQPQHF. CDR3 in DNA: TGTGCCAGCAGCTTATCCCCCCTGAGAAATCAGCCCCAGCATTTT.

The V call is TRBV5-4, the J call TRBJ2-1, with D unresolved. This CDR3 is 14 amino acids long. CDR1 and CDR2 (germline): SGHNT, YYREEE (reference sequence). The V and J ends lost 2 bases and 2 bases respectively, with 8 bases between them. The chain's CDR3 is CASSLGRPYNEQFF. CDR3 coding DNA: TGTGCCAGCAGCTTAGGCAGGCCCTACAATGAGCAGTTCTTC.

Here the CDR3 DNA reads TGCGCCAGCAGCCAATACAGGGGGCAGGACTATGGCTACACCTTC. It codes for CASSQYRGQDYGYTF. The V call is TRBV4-3, the J call TRBJ1-2; 9 bases line up with TRBD1. The V segment lost 2 bases and the J segment 3 bases; nucleotides outside the gene matches: 4. CDR3 length: 15 residues. Germline CDR1 LGHNA, CDR2 YSLEER.